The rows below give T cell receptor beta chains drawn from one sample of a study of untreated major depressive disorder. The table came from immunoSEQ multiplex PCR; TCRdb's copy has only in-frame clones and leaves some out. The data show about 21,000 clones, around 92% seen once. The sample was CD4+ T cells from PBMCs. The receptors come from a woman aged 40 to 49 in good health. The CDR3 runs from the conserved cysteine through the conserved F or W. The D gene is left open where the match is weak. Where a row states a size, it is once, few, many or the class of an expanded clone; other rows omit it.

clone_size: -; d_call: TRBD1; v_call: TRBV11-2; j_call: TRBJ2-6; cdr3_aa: CASSISQGAPGANVLTF; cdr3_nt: TGTGCCAGCAGCATATCACAGGGGGCGCCCGGGGCCAACGTCCTGACTTTC
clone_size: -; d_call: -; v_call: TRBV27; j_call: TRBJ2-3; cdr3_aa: CASSFPENTDTQYF; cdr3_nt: TGTGCCAGCAGTTTCCCGGAAAACACAGATACGCAGTATTTT
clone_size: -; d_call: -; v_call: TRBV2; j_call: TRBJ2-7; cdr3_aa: CASSLGAYEQYF; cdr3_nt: TGTGCCAGCAGTCTGGGGGCTTACGAGCAGTACTTC
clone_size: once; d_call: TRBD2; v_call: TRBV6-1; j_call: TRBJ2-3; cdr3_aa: CASSESGRAPDTQYF; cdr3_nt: TGTGCCAGCAGTGAATCTGGGAGGGCTCCGGATACGCAGTATTTT
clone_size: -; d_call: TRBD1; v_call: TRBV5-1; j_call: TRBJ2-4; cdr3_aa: CASSLVQGSAIQYF; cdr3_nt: TGCGCCAGCAGCTTGGTACAGGGGTCGGCCATTCAGTACTTC
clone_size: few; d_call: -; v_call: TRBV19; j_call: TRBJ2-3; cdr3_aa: CASSPGWGTDTQYF; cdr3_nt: TGTGCCAGTAGCCCAGGGTGGGGCACAGATACGCAGTATTTT
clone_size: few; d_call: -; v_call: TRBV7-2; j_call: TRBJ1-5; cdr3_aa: CASSLGGIYQPQHF; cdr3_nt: TGTGCCAGCAGCTTGGGGGGAATCTATCAGCCCCAGCATTTT
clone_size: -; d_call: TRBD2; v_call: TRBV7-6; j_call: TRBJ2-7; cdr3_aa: CASSPRAGVDYEQYF; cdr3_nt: TGTGCCAGCAGCCCCCGAGCGGGAGTCGACTACGAGCAGTACTTC
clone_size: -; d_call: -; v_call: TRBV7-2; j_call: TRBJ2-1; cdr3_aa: CASSPSVGSYNEQFF; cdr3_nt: TGTGCCAGCAGCCCGTCGGTGGGCTCCTACAATGAGCAGTTCTTC
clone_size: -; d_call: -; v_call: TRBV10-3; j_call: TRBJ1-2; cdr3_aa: CAISESAVNYGYTF; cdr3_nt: TGTGCCATCAGTGAGTCGGCGGTGAACTATGGCTACACCTTC
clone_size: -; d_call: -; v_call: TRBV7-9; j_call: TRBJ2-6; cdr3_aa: CASSLDRSGANVLTF; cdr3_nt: TGTGCCAGCAGTCTAGACAGGTCTGGGGCCAACGTCCTGACTTTC
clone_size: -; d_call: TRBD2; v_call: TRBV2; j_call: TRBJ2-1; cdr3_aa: CASILADSYNEQFF; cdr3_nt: TGTGCCAGCATCCTAGCGGACTCCTACAATGAGCAGTTCTTC
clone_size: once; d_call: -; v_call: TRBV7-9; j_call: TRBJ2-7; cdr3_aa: CASSPSTAKSYEQYF; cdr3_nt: TGTGCCAGCAGCCCTTCTACAGCGAAATCCTACGAGCAGTACTTC
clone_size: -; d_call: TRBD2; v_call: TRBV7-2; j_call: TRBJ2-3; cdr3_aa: CASSFRGETTTQYF; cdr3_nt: TGTGCCAGCAGCTTTCGGGGGGAGACCACTACGCAGTATTTT
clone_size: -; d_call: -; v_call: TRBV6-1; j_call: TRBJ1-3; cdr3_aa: CASSESGPGLNSGNTIYF; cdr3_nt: TGTGCCAGCAGTGAATCGGGGCCAGGTCTCAACTCTGGAAACACCATATATTTT
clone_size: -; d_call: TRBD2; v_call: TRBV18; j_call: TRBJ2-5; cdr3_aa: CASSPRGSGNPVTSRETQYF; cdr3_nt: TGTGCCAGCTCCCCTCGGGGAAGCGGGAACCCCGTAACATCCCGGGAGACCCAGTACTTC
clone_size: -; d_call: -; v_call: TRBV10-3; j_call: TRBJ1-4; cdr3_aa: CAISDGEKLFF; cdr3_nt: TGTGCCATCAGTGATGGCGAAAAACTGTTTTTT
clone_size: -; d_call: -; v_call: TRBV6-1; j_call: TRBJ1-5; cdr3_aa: CASGSREGNQPQHF; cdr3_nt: TGTGCCAGCGGGTCGAGGGAGGGCAATCAGCCCCAGCATTTT
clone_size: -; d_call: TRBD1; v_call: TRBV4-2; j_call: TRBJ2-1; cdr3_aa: CASSVGTGVYEQFF; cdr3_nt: TGTGCCAGCAGCGTTGGGACAGGGGTATATGAGCAGTTCTTC
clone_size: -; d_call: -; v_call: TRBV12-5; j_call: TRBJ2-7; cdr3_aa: CASGPDGSYEQYF; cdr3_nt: TGTGCTAGTGGTCCTGACGGGTCCTACGAGCAGTACTTC
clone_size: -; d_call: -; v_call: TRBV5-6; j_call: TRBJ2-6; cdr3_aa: CASIPFNYGAGANVLTF; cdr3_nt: TGTGCCAGCATCCCATTCAATTATGGGGCTGGGGCCAACGTCCTGACTTTC
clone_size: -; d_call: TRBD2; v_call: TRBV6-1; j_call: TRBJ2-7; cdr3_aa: CASRPGGDYEQYF; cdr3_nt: TGTGCCAGCAGGCCCGGGGGGGACTACGAGCAGTACTTC
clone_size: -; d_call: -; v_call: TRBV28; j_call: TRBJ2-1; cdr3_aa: CASSPLLNNEQFF; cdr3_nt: TGTGCCAGCAGTCCCCTCTTGAACAATGAGCAGTTCTTC
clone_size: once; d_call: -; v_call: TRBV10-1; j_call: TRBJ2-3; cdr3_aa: CASSDGGLGTDTQYF; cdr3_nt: TGCGCCAGCAGTGATGGGGGATTGGGCACAGATACGCAGTATTTT
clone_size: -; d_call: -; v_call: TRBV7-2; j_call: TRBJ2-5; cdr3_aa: CASSLASGSLGETQYF; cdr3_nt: TGTGCCAGCAGCTTAGCAAGCGGGTCCCTGGGGGAGACCCAGTACTTC
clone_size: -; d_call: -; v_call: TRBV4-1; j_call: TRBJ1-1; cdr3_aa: CASSHPPRAGNTEAFF; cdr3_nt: TGCGCCAGCAGCCACCCCCCTCGGGCAGGGAACACTGAAGCTTTCTTT
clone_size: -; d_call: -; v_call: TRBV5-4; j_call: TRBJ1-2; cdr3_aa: CASSLGVQGFYGYTF; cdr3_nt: TGTGCCAGCAGCTTGGGGGTACAGGGATTCTATGGCTACACCTTC
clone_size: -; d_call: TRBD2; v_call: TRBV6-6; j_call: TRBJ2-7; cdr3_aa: CATGWWRENEQYF; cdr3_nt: TGTGCCACCGGGTGGTGGCGGGAGAACGAGCAGTACTTC
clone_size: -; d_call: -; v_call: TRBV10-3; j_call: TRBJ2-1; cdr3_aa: CAISEGEDEQFF; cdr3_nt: TGTGCCATCAGTGAAGGGGAGGATGAGCAGTTCTTC
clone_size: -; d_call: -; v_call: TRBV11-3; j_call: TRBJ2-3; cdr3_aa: CASTLGAGFSDTQYF; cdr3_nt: TGTGCCAGCACCTTAGGGGCAGGGTTTTCAGATACGCAGTATTTT
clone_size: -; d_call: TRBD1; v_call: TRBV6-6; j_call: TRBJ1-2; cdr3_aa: CASSEDRAYGYTF; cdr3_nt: TGTGCCAGCTCAGAGGACAGGGCCTATGGCTACACCTTC
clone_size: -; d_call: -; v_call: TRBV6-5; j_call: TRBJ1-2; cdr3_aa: CASSYEGGGYTF; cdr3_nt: TGTGCCAGCAGTTACGAAGGGGGAGGCTACACCTTC